This paragraph covers one T cell receptor beta chain sequence. Trimming shortened V by 3 bases and J by 0 bases, and 13 bases separated the two germline ends. The CDR3 covers 16 residues. Per the germline V gene, CDR1 is SGDLS and CDR2 is YYNGEE. These data are taken from a study of OX40 agonist ivuxolimab in advanced cancers. Study summary: The dose-escalation group included hepatocellular carcinoma, melanoma, renal cell carcinoma and head and neck cancer.

The method was immunoSEQ multiplex PCR; TCRdb's version includes in-frame clones alone and lacks a portion of them. The top ten clones hold about 1.9% of a sample with 75,000 to 100,000 clones, 70% to 90% of them seen once. The chain links TRBV9 to TRBJ2-4; no clear D gene. This TCR was sampled from an adult with an advanced solid tumor such as melanoma, head and neck, liver or kidney cancer. Sequences were derived from CD4+ or CD8+ T cells sorted from blood, sampled in a trial of the OX40 agonist ivuxolimab. The CDR3 region has the DNA TGTGCCAGCAGCGCCGGGCCCGGATTAGCCAAAAACATTCAGTACTTC. Protein product: CASSAGPGLAKNIQYF.